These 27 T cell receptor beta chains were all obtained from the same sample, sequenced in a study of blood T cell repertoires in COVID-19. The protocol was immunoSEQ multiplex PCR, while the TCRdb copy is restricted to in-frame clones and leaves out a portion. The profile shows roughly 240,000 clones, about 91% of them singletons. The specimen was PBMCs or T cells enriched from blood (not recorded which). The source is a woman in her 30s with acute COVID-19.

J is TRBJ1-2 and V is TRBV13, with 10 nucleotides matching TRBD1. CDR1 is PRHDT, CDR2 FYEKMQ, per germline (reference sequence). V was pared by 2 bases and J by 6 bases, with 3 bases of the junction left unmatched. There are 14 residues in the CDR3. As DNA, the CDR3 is TGTGCCAGCAGCTTAATAGGGACAGGGGATGGCTACACCTTC. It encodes CASSLIGTGDGYTF.

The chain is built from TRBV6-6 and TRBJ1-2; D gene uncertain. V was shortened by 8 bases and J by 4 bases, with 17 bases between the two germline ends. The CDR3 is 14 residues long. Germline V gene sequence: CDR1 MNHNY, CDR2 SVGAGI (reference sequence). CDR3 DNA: TGTGCCAGCCGTTCTCCCTTGCAGGTCTATGGCTACACCTTC. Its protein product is CASRSPLQVYGYTF.

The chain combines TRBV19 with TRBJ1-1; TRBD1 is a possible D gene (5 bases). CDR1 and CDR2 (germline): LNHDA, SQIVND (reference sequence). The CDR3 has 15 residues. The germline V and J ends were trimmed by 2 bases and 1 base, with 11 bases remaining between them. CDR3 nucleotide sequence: TGTGCCAGTAGTATACTGCAGGGAGGGAACACTGAAGCTTTCTTT. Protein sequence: CASSILQGGNTEAFF.

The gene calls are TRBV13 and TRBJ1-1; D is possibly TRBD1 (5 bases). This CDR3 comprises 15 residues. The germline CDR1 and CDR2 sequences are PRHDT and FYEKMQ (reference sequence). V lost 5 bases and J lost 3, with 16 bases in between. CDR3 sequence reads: CASSPEEGRDTEAFF. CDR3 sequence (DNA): TGTGCCAGCAGCCCAGAGGAGGGACGAGACACTGAAGCTTTCTTT. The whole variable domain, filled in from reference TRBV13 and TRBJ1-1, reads AAGVIQSPRHLIKEKRETATLKCYPIPRHDTVYWYQQGPGQDPQFLISFYEKMQSDKGSIPDRFSAQQFSDYHSELNMSSLELGDSALYFCASSPEEGRDTEAFFGQGTRLTVV.

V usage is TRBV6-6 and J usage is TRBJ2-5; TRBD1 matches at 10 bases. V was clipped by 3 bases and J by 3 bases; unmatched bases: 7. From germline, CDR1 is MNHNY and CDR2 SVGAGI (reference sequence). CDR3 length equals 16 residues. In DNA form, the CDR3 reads TGTGCCAGCAGTTATTCCGGGGACAGGGGTGAAGAGACCCAGTACTTC. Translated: CASSYSGDRGEETQYF.

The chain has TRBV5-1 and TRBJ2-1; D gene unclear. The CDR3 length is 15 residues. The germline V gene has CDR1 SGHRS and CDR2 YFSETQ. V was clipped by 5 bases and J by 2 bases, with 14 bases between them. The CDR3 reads CASRSQVIPYNEQFF. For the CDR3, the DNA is TGCGCCAGCAGAAGTCAGGTCATTCCCTACAATGAGCAGTTCTTC.

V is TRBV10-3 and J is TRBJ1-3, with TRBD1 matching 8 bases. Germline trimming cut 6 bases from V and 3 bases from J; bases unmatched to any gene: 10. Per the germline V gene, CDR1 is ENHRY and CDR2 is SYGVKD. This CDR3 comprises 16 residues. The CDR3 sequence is CAISPYQGASGNTIYF. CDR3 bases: TGTGCCATCAGCCCATATCAGGGGGCGAGTGGAAACACCATATATTTT.

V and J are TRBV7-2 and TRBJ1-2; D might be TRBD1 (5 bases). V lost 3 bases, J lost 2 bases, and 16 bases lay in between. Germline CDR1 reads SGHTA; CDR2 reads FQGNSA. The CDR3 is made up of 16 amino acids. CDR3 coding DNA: TGTGCCAGCAGCTTGGAGCCGGGGGTCGTGAACTATGGCTACACCTTC. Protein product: CASSLEPGVVNYGYTF.

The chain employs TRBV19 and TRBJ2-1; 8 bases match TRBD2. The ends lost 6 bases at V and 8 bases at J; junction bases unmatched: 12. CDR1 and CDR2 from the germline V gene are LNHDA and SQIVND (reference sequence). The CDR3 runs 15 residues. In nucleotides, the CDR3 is TGTGCCAGTAGCCAATCTAGCGGGTATGGGGATGAGCAGTTCTTC. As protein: CASSQSSGYGDEQFF.

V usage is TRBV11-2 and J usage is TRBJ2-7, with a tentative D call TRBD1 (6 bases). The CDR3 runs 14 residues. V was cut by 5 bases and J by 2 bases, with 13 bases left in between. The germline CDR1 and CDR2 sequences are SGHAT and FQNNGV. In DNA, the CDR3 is TGTGCCAGCAGCCTCACCAGGGGCACCTACGAGCAGTACTTC. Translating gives CASSLTRGTYEQYF.

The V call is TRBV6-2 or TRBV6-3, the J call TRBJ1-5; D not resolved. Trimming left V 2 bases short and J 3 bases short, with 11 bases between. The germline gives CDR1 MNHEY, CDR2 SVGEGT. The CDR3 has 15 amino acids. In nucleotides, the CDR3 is TGTGCCAGCAGTTACCCCGGGTCAATCAATCAGCCCCAGCATTTT. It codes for CASSYPGSINQPQHF.

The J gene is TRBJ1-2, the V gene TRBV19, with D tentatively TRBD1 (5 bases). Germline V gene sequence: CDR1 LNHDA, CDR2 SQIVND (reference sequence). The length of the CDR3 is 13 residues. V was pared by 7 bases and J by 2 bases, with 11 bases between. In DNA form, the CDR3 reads TGTGCCAGTACCAGACAGAGAAACTATGGCTACACCTTC. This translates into CASTRQRNYGYTF.

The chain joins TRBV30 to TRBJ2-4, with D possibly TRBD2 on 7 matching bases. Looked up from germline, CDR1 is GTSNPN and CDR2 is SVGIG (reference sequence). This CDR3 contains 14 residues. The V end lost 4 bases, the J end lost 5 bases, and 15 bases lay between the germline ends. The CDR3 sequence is CAWTYRGGQNIQYF. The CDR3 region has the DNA TGTGCCTGGACCTACCGCGGGGGCCAAAACATTCAGTACTTC.

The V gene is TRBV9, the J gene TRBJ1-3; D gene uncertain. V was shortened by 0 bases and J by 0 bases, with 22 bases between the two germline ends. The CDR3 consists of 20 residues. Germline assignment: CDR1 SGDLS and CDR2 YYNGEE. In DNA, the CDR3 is TGTGCCAGCAGCGTAGATCCGAGAAGTTTCGCAGGCTTCTCTGGAAACACCATATATTTT. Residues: CASSVDPRSFAGFSGNTIYF.

This chain's CDR3 is CASSPGRDGYTF. The CDR3 nucleotides read TGTGCCAGCAGTCCCGGTCGGGATGGCTACACCTTC. This rearrangement joins TRBV14 to TRBJ1-2; D is uncertain. CDR1 and CDR2 from the germline V gene are SGHDN and FVKESK. This CDR3 contains 12 residues. V dropped 6 bases and J dropped 6 bases, with 11 bases sitting between them.

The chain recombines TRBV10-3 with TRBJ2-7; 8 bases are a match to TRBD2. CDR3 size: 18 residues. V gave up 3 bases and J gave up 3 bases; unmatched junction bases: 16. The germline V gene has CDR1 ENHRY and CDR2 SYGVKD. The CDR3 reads CAISDHRLGGGFLYEQYF. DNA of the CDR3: TGTGCCATCAGTGACCACCGACTGGGCGGGGGGTTTCTCTACGAGCAGTACTTC.

The DNA for the CDR3 is TGTGCCAGCAGCTTTTCTAGACAGCCTCCTAATCAGCCCCAGCATTTT. It codes for CASSFSRQPPNQPQHF. The rearrangement links TRBV7-2 to TRBJ1-5; TRBD1 might be the D (5 bases). Germline V gene lookup returns CDR1 SGHTA and CDR2 FQGNSA. The length of the CDR3 is 16 residues. V lost 3 bases and J lost 4, with 16 bases in between.

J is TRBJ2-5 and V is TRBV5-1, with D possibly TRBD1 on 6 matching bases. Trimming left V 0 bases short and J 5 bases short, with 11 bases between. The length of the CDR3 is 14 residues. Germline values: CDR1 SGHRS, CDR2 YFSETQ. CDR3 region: CASSLATGLETQYF. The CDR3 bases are TGCGCCAGCAGCTTGGCCACAGGGCTGGAGACCCAGTACTTC. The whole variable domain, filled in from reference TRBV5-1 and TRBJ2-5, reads KAGVTQTPRYLIKTRGQQVTLSCSPISGHRSVSWYQQTPGQGLQFLFEYFSETQRNKGNFPGRFSGRQFSNSRSEMNVSTLELGDSALYLCASSLATGLETQYFGPGTRLLVL.

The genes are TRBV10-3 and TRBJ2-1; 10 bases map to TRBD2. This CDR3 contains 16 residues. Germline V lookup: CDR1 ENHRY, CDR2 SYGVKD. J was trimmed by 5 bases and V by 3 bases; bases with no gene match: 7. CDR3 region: CAISDPSGGIDNEQFF. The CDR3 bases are TGTGCCATCAGTGACCCTAGCGGGGGAATCGACAATGAGCAGTTCTTC.

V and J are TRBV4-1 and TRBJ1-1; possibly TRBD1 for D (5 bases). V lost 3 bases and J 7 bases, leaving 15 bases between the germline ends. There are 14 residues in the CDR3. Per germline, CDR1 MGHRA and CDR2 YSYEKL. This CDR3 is CASSHEEMGGEAFF. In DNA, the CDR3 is TGCGCCAGCAGCCACGAAGAGATGGGGGGTGAAGCTTTCTTT.

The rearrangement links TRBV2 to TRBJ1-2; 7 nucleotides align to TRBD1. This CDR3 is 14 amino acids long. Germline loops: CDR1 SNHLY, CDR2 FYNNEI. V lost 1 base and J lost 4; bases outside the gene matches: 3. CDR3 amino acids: CASSEGQGFYGYTF. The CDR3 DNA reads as TGTGCCAGCAGTGAAGGACAGGGATTCTATGGCTACACCTTC.

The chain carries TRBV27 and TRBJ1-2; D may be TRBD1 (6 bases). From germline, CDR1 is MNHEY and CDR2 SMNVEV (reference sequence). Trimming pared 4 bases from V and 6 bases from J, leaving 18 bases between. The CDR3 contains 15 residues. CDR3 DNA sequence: TGTGCCAGCAGTTGGTCGACAGGTCCGTCTAATGGCTACACCTTC. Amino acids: CASSWSTGPSNGYTF.

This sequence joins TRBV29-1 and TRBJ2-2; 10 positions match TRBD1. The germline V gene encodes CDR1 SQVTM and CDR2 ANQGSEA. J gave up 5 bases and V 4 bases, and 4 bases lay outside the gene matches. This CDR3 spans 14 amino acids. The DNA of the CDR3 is TGCAGCGTTGGTGGACAGGGGGTTACCGGGGAGCTGTTTTTT. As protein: CSVGGQGVTGELFF.

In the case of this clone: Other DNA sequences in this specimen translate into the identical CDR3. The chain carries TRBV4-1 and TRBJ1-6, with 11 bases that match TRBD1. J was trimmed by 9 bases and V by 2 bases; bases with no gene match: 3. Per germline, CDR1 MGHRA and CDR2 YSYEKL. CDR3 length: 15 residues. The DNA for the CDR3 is TGCGCCAGCAGCCAACCGGGACAGGGGGGTTCACCCCTCCACTTT. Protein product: CASSQPGQGGSPLHF.

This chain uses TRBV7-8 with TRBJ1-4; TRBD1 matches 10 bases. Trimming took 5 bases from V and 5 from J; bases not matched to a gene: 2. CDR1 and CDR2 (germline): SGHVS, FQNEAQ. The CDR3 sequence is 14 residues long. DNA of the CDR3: TGTGCCAGCAGCCGGACAGGGGGGAATGAAAAACTGTTTTTT. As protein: CASSRTGGNEKLFF.

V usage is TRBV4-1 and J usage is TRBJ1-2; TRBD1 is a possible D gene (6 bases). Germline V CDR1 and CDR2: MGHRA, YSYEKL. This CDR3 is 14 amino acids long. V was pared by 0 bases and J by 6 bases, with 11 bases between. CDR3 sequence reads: CASSQESGADGYTF. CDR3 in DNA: TGCGCCAGCAGCCAAGAGTCAGGGGCCGATGGCTACACCTTC.

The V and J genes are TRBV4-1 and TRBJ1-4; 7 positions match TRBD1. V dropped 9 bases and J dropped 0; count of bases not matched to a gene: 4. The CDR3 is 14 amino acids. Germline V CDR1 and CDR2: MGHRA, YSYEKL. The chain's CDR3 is CASNRGPTNEKLFF. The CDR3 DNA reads TGCGCCAGTAACAGGGGACCAACTAATGAAAAACTGTTTTTT.